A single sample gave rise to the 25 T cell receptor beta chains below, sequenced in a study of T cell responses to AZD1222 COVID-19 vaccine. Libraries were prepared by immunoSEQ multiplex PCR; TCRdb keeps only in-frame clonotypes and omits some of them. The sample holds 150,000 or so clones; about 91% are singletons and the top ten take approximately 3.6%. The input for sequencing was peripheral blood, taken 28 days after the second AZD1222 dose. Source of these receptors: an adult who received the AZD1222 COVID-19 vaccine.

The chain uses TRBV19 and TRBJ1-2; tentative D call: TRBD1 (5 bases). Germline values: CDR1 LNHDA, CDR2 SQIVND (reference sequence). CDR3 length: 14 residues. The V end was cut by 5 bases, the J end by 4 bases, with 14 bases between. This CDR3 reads CASSVPGRAYGYTF. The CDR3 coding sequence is TGTGCCAGTAGTGTACCGGGACGGGCCTATGGCTACACCTTC.

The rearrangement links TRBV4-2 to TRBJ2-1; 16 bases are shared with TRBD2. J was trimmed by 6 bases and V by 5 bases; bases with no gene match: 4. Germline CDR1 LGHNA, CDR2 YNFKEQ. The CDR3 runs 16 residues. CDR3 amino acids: CASSGGTSGGANEQFF. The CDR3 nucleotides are TGTGCCAGCAGCGGAGGGACTAGCGGGGGGGCCAATGAGCAGTTCTTC.

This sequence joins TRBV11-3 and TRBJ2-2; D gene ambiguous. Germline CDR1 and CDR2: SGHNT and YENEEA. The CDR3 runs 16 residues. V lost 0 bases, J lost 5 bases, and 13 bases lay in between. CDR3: CASSLDRLGLTGELFF. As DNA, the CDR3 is TGTGCCAGCAGCTTAGATAGACTCGGATTAACCGGGGAGCTGTTTTTT.

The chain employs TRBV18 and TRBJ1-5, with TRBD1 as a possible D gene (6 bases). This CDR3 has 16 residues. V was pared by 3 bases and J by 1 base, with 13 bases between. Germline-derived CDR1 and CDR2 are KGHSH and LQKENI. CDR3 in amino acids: CASSPKAGVSNQPQHF. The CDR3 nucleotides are TGTGCCAGCTCACCGAAGGCAGGGGTAAGCAATCAGCCCCAGCATTTT. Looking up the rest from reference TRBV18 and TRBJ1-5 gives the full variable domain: NAGVMQNPRHLVRRRGQEARLRCSPMKGHSHVYWYRQLPEEGLKFMVYLQKENIIDESGMPKERFSAEFPKEGPSILRIQQVVRGDSAAYFCASSPKAGVSNQPQHFGDGTRLSIL.

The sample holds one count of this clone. Here the CDR3 reads CASSRTRDSLLEQYF. The CDR3 nucleotides are TGTGCCAGCAGCCGAACCCGGGACTCCCTACTGGAGCAGTACTTC. The chain employs TRBV7-9 and TRBJ2-7; the D gene is possibly TRBD2 (6 bases). This CDR3 spans 15 amino acids. Germline assignment: CDR1 SEHNR and CDR2 FQNEAQ (reference sequence). The V end lost 5 bases, the J end lost 7 bases, and 21 bases lay between the germline ends.

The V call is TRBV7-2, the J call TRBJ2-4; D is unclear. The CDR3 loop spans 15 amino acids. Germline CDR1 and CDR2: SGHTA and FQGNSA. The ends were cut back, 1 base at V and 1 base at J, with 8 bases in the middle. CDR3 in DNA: TGTGCCAGCAGCTTAGAATGGACGGCCAAAAACATTCAGTACTTC. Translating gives CASSLEWTAKNIQYF.

CDR3 sequence (DNA): TGTGCCAGCAGGGCTAGCGGGGGGTACACAGATACGCAGTATTTT. Translated, it gives CASRASGGYTDTQYF. The chain carries TRBV6-5 and TRBJ2-3; TRBD2 agrees at 11 bases. Germline V CDR1 and CDR2: MNHEY, SVGAGI. The CDR3 consists of 15 residues. V gave up 6 bases and J gave up 2 bases; unmatched junction bases: 4.

The CDR3 region is CASRYSTDTQYF. For the CDR3, the DNA is TGTGCCAGCAGATATAGCACAGATACGCAGTATTTT. The J gene is TRBJ2-3, the V gene TRBV6-7; no clear D. TRBV6-7 is identified as an open reading frame with a role that is uncertain. V was clipped by 6 bases and J by 0 bases, with 4 bases between them. There are 12 residues in the CDR3.

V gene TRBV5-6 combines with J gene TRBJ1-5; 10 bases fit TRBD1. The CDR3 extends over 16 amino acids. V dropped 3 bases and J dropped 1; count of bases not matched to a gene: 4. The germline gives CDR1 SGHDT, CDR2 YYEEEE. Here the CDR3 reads CASSWGTGESNQPQHF. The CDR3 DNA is TGTGCCAGCAGCTGGGGGACAGGGGAAAGCAATCAGCCCCAGCATTTT.

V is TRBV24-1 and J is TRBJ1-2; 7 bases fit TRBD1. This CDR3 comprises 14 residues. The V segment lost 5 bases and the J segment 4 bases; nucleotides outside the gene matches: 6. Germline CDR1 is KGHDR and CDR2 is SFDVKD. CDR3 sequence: CATSGPGQFYGYTF. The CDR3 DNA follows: TGTGCCACCAGTGGCCCGGGACAGTTCTATGGCTACACCTTC.

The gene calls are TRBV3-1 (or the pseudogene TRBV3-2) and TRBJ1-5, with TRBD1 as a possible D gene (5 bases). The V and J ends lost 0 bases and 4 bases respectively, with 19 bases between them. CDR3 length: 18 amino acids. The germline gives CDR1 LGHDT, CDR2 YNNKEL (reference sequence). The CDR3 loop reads CASSQDIRDVSINQPQHF. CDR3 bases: TGTGCCAGCAGCCAAGATATTCGGGACGTCTCAATAAATCAGCCCCAGCATTTT.

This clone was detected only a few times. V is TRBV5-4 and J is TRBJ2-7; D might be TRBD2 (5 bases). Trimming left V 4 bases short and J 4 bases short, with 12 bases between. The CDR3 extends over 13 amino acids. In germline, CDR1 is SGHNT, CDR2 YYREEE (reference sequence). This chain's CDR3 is CASSRFGSYEQYF. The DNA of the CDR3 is TGTGCCAGCAGCAGGTTTGGGAGTTACGAGCAGTACTTC.

The CDR3 nucleotides read TGTGCCAGCAGCTGGGGACTAGCGGGAATTGGGAATGAGCAGTTCTTC. This sequence encodes CASSWGLAGIGNEQFF. The chain carries TRBV5-6 and TRBJ2-1, with TRBD2 matching 13 bases. The CDR3 runs 16 residues. Unmatched junction bases numbered 7, after V lost 3 bases and J lost 7 bases. In germline, CDR1 is SGHDT, CDR2 YYEEEE.

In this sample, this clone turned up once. The CDR3 nucleotides read TGCGCCAGCAGCCAAGCGCTCGACTACGAGCAGTACTTC. It encodes CASSQALDYEQYF. The chain has TRBV4-3 and TRBJ2-7; D call uncertain. Germline V CDR1 and CDR2: LGHNA, YSLEER. The CDR3 totals 13 residues. Trimming removed 1 base at V and 3 bases at J, with 7 bases between.

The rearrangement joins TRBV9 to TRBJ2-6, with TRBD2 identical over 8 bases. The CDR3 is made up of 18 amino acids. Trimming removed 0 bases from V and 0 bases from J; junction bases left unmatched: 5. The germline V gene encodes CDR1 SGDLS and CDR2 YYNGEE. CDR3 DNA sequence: TGTGCCAGCAGCGTAGGGGGACTAGAAATCTCTGGGGCCAACGTCCTGACTTTC. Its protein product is CASSVGGLEISGANVLTF. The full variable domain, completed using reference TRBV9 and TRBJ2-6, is DSGVTQTPKHLITATGQRVTLRCSPRSGDLSVYWYQQSLDQGLQFLIQYYNGEERAKGNILERFSAQQFPDLHSELNLSSLELGDSALYFCASSVGGLEISGANVLTFGAGSRLTVL.

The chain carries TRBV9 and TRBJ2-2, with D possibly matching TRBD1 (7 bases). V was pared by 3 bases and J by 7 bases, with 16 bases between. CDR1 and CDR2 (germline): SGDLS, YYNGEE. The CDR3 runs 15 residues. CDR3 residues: CASSELPGGFGELFF. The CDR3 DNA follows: TGTGCCAGCAGCGAATTACCAGGGGGGTTCGGGGAGCTGTTTTTT.

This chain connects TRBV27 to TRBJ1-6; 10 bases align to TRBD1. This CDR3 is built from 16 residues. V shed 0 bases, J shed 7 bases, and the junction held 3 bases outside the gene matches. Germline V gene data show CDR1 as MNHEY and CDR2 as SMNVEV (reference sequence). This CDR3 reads CASSLSGTGVNSPLHF. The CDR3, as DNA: TGTGCCAGCAGTTTATCAGGGACAGGGGTGAATTCACCCCTCCACTTT.

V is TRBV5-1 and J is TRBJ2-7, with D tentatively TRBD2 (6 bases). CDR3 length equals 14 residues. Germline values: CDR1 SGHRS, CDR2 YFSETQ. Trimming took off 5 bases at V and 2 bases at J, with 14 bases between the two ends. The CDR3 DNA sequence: TGCGCCAGCAGGGGCGGGGACGGGACCTACGAGCAGTACTTC. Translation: CASRGGDGTYEQYF.

The CDR3 here is CASRSPGRGETQYF. The CDR3 region has the DNA TGTGCCAGCAGATCCCCTGGGCGGGGAGAGACCCAGTACTTC. J is TRBJ2-5 and V is TRBV27, with D possibly TRBD2 on 6 matching bases. The V end lost 6 bases, the J end lost 4 bases, and 15 bases lay between the germline ends. The CDR3 length is 14 residues. The germline CDR1 and CDR2 sequences are MNHEY and SMNVEV (reference sequence).

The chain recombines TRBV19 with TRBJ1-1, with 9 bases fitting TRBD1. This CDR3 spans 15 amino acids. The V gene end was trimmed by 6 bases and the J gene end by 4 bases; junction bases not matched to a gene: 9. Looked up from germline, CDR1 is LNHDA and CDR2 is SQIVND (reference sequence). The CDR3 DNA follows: TGTGCCAGTAGCGTACAGGGGGCGCGGGGCACTGAAGCTTTCTTT. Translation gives CASSVQGARGTEAFF.

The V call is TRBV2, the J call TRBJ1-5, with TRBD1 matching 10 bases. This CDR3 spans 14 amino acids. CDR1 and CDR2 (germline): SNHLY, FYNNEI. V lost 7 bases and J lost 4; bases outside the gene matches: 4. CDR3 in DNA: TGTGCCAGCATAGGGACAGGGGCTAATCAGCCCCAGCATTTT. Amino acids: CASIGTGANQPQHF.

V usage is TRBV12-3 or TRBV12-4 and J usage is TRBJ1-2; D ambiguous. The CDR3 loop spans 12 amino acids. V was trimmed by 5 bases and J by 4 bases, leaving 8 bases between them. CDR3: CASSPQTYGYTF. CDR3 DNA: TGTGCCAGCAGTCCCCAGACCTATGGCTACACCTTC.

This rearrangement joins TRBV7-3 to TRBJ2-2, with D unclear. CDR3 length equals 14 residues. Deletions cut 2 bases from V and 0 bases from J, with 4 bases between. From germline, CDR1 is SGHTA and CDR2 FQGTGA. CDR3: CASSLDPNTGELFF. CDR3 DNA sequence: TGTGCCAGCAGCTTAGACCCGAACACCGGGGAGCTGTTTTTT. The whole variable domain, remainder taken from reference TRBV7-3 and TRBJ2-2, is GAGVSQTPSNKVTEKGKYVELRCDPISGHTALYWYRQSLGQGPEFLIYFQGTGAADDSGLPNDRFFAVRPEGSVSTLKIQRTERGDSAVYLCASSLDPNTGELFFGEGSRLTVL.

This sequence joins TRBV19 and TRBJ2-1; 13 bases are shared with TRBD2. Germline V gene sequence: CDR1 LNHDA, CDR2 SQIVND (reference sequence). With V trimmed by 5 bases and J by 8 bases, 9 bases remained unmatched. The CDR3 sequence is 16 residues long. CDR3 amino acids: CASSPRTSGRGDEQFF. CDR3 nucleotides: TGTGCCAGTAGTCCGCGGACTAGCGGGAGAGGCGATGAGCAGTTCTTC.

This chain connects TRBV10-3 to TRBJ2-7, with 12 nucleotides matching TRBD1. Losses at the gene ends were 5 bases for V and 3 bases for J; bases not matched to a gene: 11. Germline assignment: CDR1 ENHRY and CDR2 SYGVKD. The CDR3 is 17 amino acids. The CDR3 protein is CAISSGTGGFINYEQYF. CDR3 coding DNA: TGTGCCATCAGTTCCGGGACAGGGGGCTTTATTAACTACGAGCAGTACTTC.